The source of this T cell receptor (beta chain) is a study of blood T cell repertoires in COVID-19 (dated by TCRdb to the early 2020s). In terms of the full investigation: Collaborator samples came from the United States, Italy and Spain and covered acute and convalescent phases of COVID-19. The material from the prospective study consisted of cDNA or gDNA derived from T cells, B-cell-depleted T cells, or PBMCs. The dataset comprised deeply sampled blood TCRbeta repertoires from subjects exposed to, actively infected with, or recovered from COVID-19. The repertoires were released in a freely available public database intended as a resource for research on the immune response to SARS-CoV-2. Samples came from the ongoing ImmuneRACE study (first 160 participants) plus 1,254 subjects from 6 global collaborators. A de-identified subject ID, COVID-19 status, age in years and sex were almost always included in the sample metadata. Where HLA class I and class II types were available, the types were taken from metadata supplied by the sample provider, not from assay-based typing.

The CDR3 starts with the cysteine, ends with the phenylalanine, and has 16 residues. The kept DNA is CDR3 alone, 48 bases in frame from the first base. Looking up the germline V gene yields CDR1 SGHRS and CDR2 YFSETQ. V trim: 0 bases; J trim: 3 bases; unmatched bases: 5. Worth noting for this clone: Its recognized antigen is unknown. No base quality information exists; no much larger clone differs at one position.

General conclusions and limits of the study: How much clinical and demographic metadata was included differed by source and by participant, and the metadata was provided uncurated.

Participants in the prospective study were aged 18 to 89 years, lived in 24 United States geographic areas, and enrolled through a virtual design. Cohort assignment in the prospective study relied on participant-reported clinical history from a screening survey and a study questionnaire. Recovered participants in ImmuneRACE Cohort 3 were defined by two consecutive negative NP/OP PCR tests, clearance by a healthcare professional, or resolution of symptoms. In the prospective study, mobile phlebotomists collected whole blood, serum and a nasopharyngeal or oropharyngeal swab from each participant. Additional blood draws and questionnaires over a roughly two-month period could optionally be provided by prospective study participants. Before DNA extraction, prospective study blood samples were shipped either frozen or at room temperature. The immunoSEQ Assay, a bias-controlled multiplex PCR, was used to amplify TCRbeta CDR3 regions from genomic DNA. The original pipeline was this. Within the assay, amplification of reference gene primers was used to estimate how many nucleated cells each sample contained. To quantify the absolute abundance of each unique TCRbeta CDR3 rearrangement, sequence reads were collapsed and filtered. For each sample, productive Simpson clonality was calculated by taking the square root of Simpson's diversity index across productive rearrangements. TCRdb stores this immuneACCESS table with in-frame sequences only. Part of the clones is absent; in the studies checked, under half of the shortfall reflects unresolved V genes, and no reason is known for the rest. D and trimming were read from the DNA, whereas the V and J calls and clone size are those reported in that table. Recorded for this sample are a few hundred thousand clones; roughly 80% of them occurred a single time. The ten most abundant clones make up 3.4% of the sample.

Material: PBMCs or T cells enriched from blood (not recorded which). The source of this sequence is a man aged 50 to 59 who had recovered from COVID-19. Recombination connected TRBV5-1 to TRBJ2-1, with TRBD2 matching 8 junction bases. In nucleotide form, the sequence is TGCGCCAGCAGCTTGGCCCCGGGAGGGCTCTACAATGAGCAGTTCTTC. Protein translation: CASSLAPGGLYNEQFF. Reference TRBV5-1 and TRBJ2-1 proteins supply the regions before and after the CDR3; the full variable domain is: KAGVTQTPRYLIKTRGQQVTLSCSPISGHRSVSWYQQTPGQGLQFLFEYFSETQRNKGNFPGRFSGRQFSNSRSEMNVSTLELGDSALYLCASSLAPGGLYNEQFFGPGTRLTVL.